A single sample gave rise to the 31 T cell receptor beta chains below, sequenced in a study of T cells in Graves' hyperthyroidism and ophthalmopathy. TCR beta CDR3 region amplification was performed from RNA transcripts. First-round RT-PCR targeting the TCR CDR3 was performed with the HTBI primer set. Each CDR3 protein is one row after TCRdb ran MiXCR on the multiplex PCR reads. The sample contains 100,000 to 140,000 distinct CDR3 sequences, roughly 15% of which appear only once. Sequencing was carried out using blood. These receptors all stem from a woman in her forties or fifties with Graves' hyperthyroidism.

The chain recombines TRBV29-1 with TRBJ2-1, with 10 bases that match TRBD1. The CDR3 totals 16 residues. Trimming cost V 1 base and J 1 base; bases outside gene matches: 4. CDR1 is SQVTM, CDR2 ANQGSEA, per germline. The CDR3 here is CSVEAEDRGSYNEQFF. CDR3 coding DNA: TGCAGCGTTGAAGCTGAGGACAGGGGGTCCTACAATGAGCAGTTCTTC.

The table lists this clonotype with many counts. The chain carries TRBV10-3 and TRBJ1-3; D ambiguous. Trimming took 3 bases from V and 0 from J, leaving 6 bases between them. Germline CDR1 and CDR2: ENHRY and SYGVKD. The CDR3 is 14 amino acids. The CDR3 spells CAISDVNSGNTIYF. The DNA for the CDR3 is TGTGCCATCAGTGACGTCAACTCTGGAAACACCATATATTTT.

This clonotype was observed a handful of times. V gene TRBV11-1 combines with J gene TRBJ2-5; 8 nucleotides agree with TRBD2. Germline V gene data show CDR1 as SGHAT and CDR2 as FQDESV (reference sequence). J lost 2 bases, V lost 1 base, and 6 bases had no gene match. CDR3 length equals 16 residues. DNA of the CDR3: TGTGCCAGCAGCTTAGGAAGCGGGAGTCTACAAGAGACCCAGTACTTC. This gives the protein CASSLGSGSLQETQYF. The complete variable domain, with remaining parts taken from reference TRBV11-1 and TRBJ2-5, reads EAEVAQSPRYKITEKSQAVAFWCDPISGHATLYWYRQILGQGPELLVQFQDESVVDDSQLPKDRFSAERLKGVDSTLKIQPAELGDSAMYLCASSLGSGSLQETQYFGPGTRLLVL.

A note on this clonotype: This may be a read error: a much more frequent sequence differs by one nucleotide. The rearrangement uses TRBV28 and TRBJ2-1; possible D gene TRBD1, 5 bases. The germline CDR1 and CDR2 sequences are MDHEN and SYDVKM. The CDR3 sequence is 15 residues long. Trimming removed 4 bases at V and 6 bases at J, with 16 bases between. CDR3 region: CASSSAGKISNEQFF. In DNA, the CDR3 is TGTGCCAGCAGTTCGGCAGGGAAAATAAGCAATGAGCAGTTCTTC.

This clonotype was seen repeatedly, ten times or more. V usage is TRBV3-1 and J usage is TRBJ1-6; D is undetermined. The V gene lost 1 base and the J gene lost 5 bases, with 12 bases spanning the gap. The CDR3 is 16 amino acids. Germline CDR1 reads LGHDT; CDR2 reads YNNKEL (reference sequence). The CDR3 DNA reads TGTGCCAGCAGCCAAGTTGCCGGAGTAGATAATTCACCCCTCCACTTT. Translation gives CASSQVAGVDNSPLHF. Full variable domain (rest looked up from reference TRBV3-1 and TRBJ1-6): DTAVSQTPKYLVTQMGNDKSIKCEQNLGHDTMYWYKQDSKKFLKIMFSYNNKELIINETVPNRFSPKSPDKAHLNLHINSLELGDSAVYFCASSQVAGVDNSPLHFGNGTRLTVT.

This clonotype was counted at least ten times. The rearrangement uses TRBV4-1 and TRBJ1-1, with TRBD1 matching 7 bases. After removal of 1 base from V and 9 bases from J, the junction contained 14 bases not matched to a gene. Germline V lookup: CDR1 MGHRA, CDR2 YSYEKL. This CDR3 comprises 16 residues. CDR3 sequence: CASSQAHVSTGRQAFF. The CDR3 DNA follows: TGCGCCAGCAGCCAAGCTCACGTCTCGACAGGGCGACAAGCTTTCTTT.

This clonotype has a count of ten or more. The chain employs TRBV3-1 and TRBJ2-1; D call uncertain. Germline V lookup: CDR1 LGHDT, CDR2 YNNKEL (reference sequence). The CDR3 sequence is 15 residues long. V was clipped by 5 bases and J by 4 bases, with 15 bases between them. CDR3 region: CASSSPRARYNEQFF. The CDR3 DNA sequence: TGTGCCAGCAGCTCACCCCGGGCTCGATACAATGAGCAGTTCTTC.

This clonotype was counted once. V is TRBV11-2 and J is TRBJ2-5; 16 nucleotides agree with TRBD2. The V gene end was trimmed by 4 bases and the J gene end by 5 bases; junction bases not matched to a gene: 7. There are 17 residues in the CDR3. Germline V gene data show CDR1 as SGHAT and CDR2 as FQNNGV. The CDR3 nucleotides read TGTGCCAGCAGCTCGGGACTAGCGGGAGGGATGTGGGAGACCCAGTACTTC. Protein product: CASSSGLAGGMWETQYF.

This clonotype was seen at least ten times. This chain links TRBV28 with TRBJ2-5, with D maybe TRBD1 (5 bases). CDR1 and CDR2 from the germline V gene are MDHEN and SYDVKM. The CDR3 extends over 15 amino acids. Trimming took off 3 bases at V and 7 bases at J, with 18 bases between the two ends. Here the CDR3 reads CASSFRTSIGWTQYF. The DNA for the CDR3 is TGTGCCAGCAGTTTTAGGACATCCATCGGGTGGACCCAGTACTTC.

J is TRBJ2-2 and V is TRBV5-1; 8 positions match TRBD1. This CDR3 contains 16 residues. The germline V gene has CDR1 SGHRS and CDR2 YFSETQ. J lost 3 bases, V lost 5 bases, and 9 bases had no gene match. This CDR3 reads CASRLPDRVYTGELFF. CDR3 nucleotide sequence: TGCGCCAGCAGGTTACCGGACAGGGTTTACACCGGGGAGCTGTTTTTT.

This clonotype has a count of ten or more. This chain uses TRBV5-1 with TRBJ2-3, with 15 bases fitting TRBD2. Losses at the gene ends were 0 bases for V and 5 bases for J; bases not matched to a gene: 10. The CDR3 contains 19 residues. Germline V lookup: CDR1 SGHRS, CDR2 YFSETQ. The CDR3: CASSLAGLAGGGNRDTQYF. For the CDR3, the DNA is TGCGCCAGCAGCTTGGCGGGACTAGCGGGAGGCGGAAATCGAGATACGCAGTATTTT.

This clonotype was observed many times. CDR3 sequence (DNA): TGCGCCAGCAGCTTGGAACCGGACTGGTCGGTCGGCTACACCTTC. Protein product: CASSLEPDWSVGYTF. The chain combines TRBV5-1 with TRBJ1-2; no clear D. The length of the CDR3 is 15 residues. Looked up from germline, CDR1 is SGHRS and CDR2 is YFSETQ. V lost 0 bases and J lost 8, with 17 bases in between.

This clonotype was recorded many times. The J gene is TRBJ2-1, the V gene TRBV29-1; 14 bases fit TRBD2. The J segment lost 1 base and the V segment lost 7 bases, leaving 9 bases of the junction unmatched. The CDR3 sequence is 17 residues long. Germline V lookup: CDR1 SQVTM, CDR2 ANQGSEA. The CDR3 coding sequence is TGCAGCGCCCAACAGGGGACTAGCGGGGGATCCTACAATGAGCAGTTCTTC. It codes for CSAQQGTSGGSYNEQFF.

The table lists this clonotype with many counts. The genes are TRBV7-9 and TRBJ1-1; D unresolved. The CDR3 covers 11 residues. The V gene lost 5 bases and the J gene lost 6 bases, with 7 bases spanning the gap. Looked up from germline, CDR1 is SEHNR and CDR2 is FQNEAQ (reference sequence). CDR3 amino acids: CASSPMSEAFF. As DNA, the CDR3 is TGTGCCAGCAGCCCCATGTCTGAAGCTTTCTTT.

This clonotype was counted at least ten times. The genes are TRBV20-1 and TRBJ2-3, with TRBD2 matching 9 bases. The junction had 9 bases not matched to a gene; V was cut back by 0 bases and J by 5 bases. The CDR3 has 16 amino acids. Germline-derived CDR1 and CDR2 are DFQATT and SNEGSKA (reference sequence). The CDR3 region is CSAREGSGRVEDTQYF. The DNA of the CDR3 is TGCAGTGCTAGAGAGGGTAGCGGGAGAGTGGAAGATACGCAGTATTTT.

With respect to this clonotype: This may arise from a read error, as a much more abundant clone is one base away. V and J are TRBV12-3 or TRBV12-4 and TRBJ2-7; 7 bases agree with TRBD1. Germline trimming cut 6 bases from V and 4 bases from J; bases unmatched to any gene: 12. The CDR3 has 15 amino acids. CDR3 residues: CASSSNRGFAYEQYF. In DNA form, the CDR3 reads TGTGCCAGCAGCTCGAACAGGGGTTTTGCGTACGAGCAGTACTTC.

The chain links TRBV9 to TRBJ2-2, with 11 bases lining up with TRBD2. Germline lookup yields CDR1 SGDLS and CDR2 YYNGEE. CDR3 length equals 16 residues. V was pared by 4 bases and J by 5 bases, with 7 bases of the junction left unmatched. CDR3 sequence (DNA): TGTGCCAGCAGCCCAGGGAGGACTAGCGGGACCGGGGAGCTGTTTTTT. It encodes CASSPGRTSGTGELFF.

There are many counts of this clonotype. This rearrangement joins TRBV2 to TRBJ1-2; 9 nucleotides match TRBD1. V lost 5 bases to trimming and J lost 1 base; unmatched junction nucleotides: 8. The CDR3 runs to 16 residues. Germline CDR1 reads SNHLY; CDR2 reads FYNNEI. CDR3 coding DNA: TGTGCCAGCAGTCCCGGGACAGGGCGGAATAACTATGGCTACACCTTC. Translating gives CASSPGTGRNNYGYTF. Based on the CDR3 plus reference TRBV2 and TRBJ1-2, the full variable domain is EPEVTQTPSHQVTQMGQEVILRCVPISNHLYFYWYRQILGQKVEFLVSFYNNEISEKSEIFDDQFSVERPDGSNFTLKIRSTKLEDSAMYFCASSPGTGRNNYGYTFGSGTRLTVV.

This clonotype was seen many times. This chain links TRBV18 with TRBJ2-1; 8 nucleotides line up with TRBD2. The trim removed 4 bases at V and 7 bases at J, leaving 9 bases unmatched. The length of the CDR3 is 15 residues. CDR1 is KGHSH, CDR2 LQKENI, per germline. Here the CDR3 DNA reads TGTGCCAGCTCACTCTCACGGGAGGGTCGGAATGAGCAGTTCTTC. Translating gives CASSLSREGRNEQFF.

The sample holds many counts of this clonotype. This rearrangement joins TRBV6-1 to TRBJ2-1; 7 nucleotides agree with TRBD1. CDR3 size: 14 residues. The junction had 10 bases not matched to a gene; V was cut back by 7 bases and J by 7 bases. Germline CDR1 reads MNHNS; CDR2 reads SASEGT. DNA of the CDR3: TGTGCCAGCAAGACAGGGTGGGCAAGGAATGAGCAGTTCTTC. Its translation is CASKTGWARNEQFF.

This clonotype was recorded many times. The chain carries TRBV30 and TRBJ1-4, with D possibly being TRBD1 (6 bases). The CDR3 has 16 amino acids. CDR1 and CDR2 (germline): GTSNPN, SVGIG (reference sequence). Trimming shortened V by 1 base and J by 0 bases, and 12 bases separated the two germline ends. The CDR3 reads CAWSAGTLATNEKLFF. DNA for the CDR3: TGTGCCTGGAGTGCAGGGACACTTGCAACTAATGAAAAACTGTTTTTT.

The chain joins TRBV6-4 to TRBJ2-2, with D perhaps TRBD2 (5 bases). The CDR3 contains 14 residues. Trimming stripped 7 bases from V and 5 bases from J, with 14 bases between. Germline V gene sequence: CDR1 MRHNA, CDR2 SNTAGT. The CDR3 loop reads CASKEDGETGELFF. DNA of the CDR3: TGTGCCAGCAAGGAGGACGGGGAAACCGGGGAGCTGTTTTTT.

V usage is TRBV7-2 and J usage is TRBJ1-1; D unresolved. The germline V gene encodes CDR1 SGHTA and CDR2 FQGNSA. The germline V and J ends were trimmed by 1 base and 3 bases, with 15 bases remaining between them. The CDR3 has 16 residues. The CDR3 here is CASSLGVVRYYTEAFF. In DNA, the CDR3 is TGTGCCAGCAGCTTAGGGGTGGTCAGATACTACACTGAAGCTTTCTTT. Variable domain in full (rest from reference TRBV7-2 and TRBJ1-1): GAGVSQSPSNKVTEKGKDVELRCDPISGHTALYWYRQSLGQGLEFLIYFQGNSAPDKSGLPSDRFSAERTGGSVSTLTIQRTQQEDSAVYLCASSLGVVRYYTEAFFGQGTRLTVV.

This clonotype occurred many times. In DNA form, the CDR3 reads TGTGCCAGCTCCCCCCCCCAGGGTCCGAACACTGAAGCTTTCTTT. Protein: CASSPPQGPNTEAFF. The V call is TRBV18, the J call TRBJ1-1, with D possibly TRBD1 on 5 matching bases. The germline V and J ends were trimmed by 6 bases and 1 base, with 15 bases remaining between them. The CDR3 length is 15 residues. Looked up from germline, CDR1 is KGHSH and CDR2 is LQKENI.

This chain uses TRBV7-9 with TRBJ2-7, with TRBD2 matching 7 bases. Germline trimming cut 0 bases from V and 3 bases from J; bases unmatched to any gene: 5. CDR1 and CDR2 (germline): SEHNR, FQNEAQ (reference sequence). CDR3 length: 15 amino acids. The CDR3 sequence is CASSLALAEGYEQYF. DNA of the CDR3: TGTGCCAGCAGCTTAGCGCTAGCGGAAGGCTACGAGCAGTACTTC.

The V gene is TRBV29-1, the J gene TRBJ2-5, with 10 bases aligning to TRBD1. Germline V gene lookup returns CDR1 SQVTM and CDR2 ANQGSEA. The CDR3 contains 13 residues. V shed 4 bases, J shed 11 bases, and the junction held 10 bases outside the gene matches. As DNA, the CDR3 is TGCAGCGTTGGACCGGGACAGGGGTCTGGTCAGTACTTC. It yields the protein CSVGPGQGSGQYF.

This clonotype was recorded many times. The chain links TRBV28 to TRBJ1-1, with TRBD1 as a possible D gene (5 bases). V was cut by 8 bases and J by 0 bases, with 10 bases left in between. The CDR3 length is 13 residues. The germline V gene encodes CDR1 MDHEN and CDR2 SYDVKM. The CDR3 DNA reads as TGTGCCAGCCAGGGACGGTTGAACACTGAAGCTTTCTTT. Encoded protein: CASQGRLNTEAFF.

This clonotype was counted at least ten times. The chain carries TRBV10-2 and TRBJ2-1; D call uncertain. Trimming stripped 5 bases from V and 9 bases from J, with 11 bases between. Germline lookup yields CDR1 WSHSY and CDR2 SAAADI. The CDR3 covers 12 residues. In DNA form, the CDR3 reads TGCGCCAGCAGTTTGACACGTCGTGAGCAGTTCTTC. This translates into CASSLTRREQFF.

This clonotype was seen a handful of times. The V gene is TRBV13, the J gene TRBJ2-7, with 8 bases that match TRBD1. The length of the CDR3 is 12 residues. V dropped 8 bases and J dropped 5; count of bases not matched to a gene: 5. The germline V gene encodes CDR1 PRHDT and CDR2 FYEKMQ (reference sequence). CDR3 bases: TGTGCCAGCTCAGGGGGCCGGGACGAGCAGTACTTC. As protein: CASSGGRDEQYF.

There are many counts of this clonotype. V and J are TRBV7-2 and TRBJ1-2; TRBD1 matches 7 bases. CDR1 and CDR2 (germline): SGHTA, FQGNSA. The CDR3 covers 13 residues. Losses at the gene ends were 3 bases for V and 6 bases for J; bases not matched to a gene: 4. The CDR3, as DNA: TGTGCCAGCAGCTTGACAGGGTTGGATGGCTACACCTTC. It encodes CASSLTGLDGYTF.

This clonotype was detected ten times or more. The chain joins TRBV19 to TRBJ2-7; a weak D match, TRBD1 (6 bases). Germline CDR1 and CDR2: LNHDA and SQIVND (reference sequence). The CDR3 sequence is 15 residues long. V was cut by 4 bases and J by 0 bases, with 13 bases left in between. CDR3 sequence: CASSTHDRSSYEQYF. In DNA, the CDR3 is TGTGCCAGTAGTACTCATGACAGGAGCTCCTACGAGCAGTACTTC.